This TCR beta chain was identified during a study of early T cells in non-severe SARS-CoV-2 infection. Turning to the study itself: Sequenced material consisted of bulk RNA (from unsorted whole blood), and chains were unpaired. Points from the study as a whole: In VDJdb matching, anti-spike CD8 responses were favored while private and CD4 specificities went missing.

Unique molecular identifiers were affixed to single, distinct cDNA molecules. One entry per CDR3 protein, called by TCRdb with MiXCR from the 5' RACE reads. The sample carries 30,000 to 40,000 distinct CDR3 sequences, 5% to 7% recorded once. The CDR3 spans 14 residues. Germline loops: CDR1 SGHNT, CDR2 YYREEE (reference sequence). V gave up 2 bases and J gave up 2 bases, with 8 bases separating them. This clonotype was found a few times. The antigen is undetermined. The sequenced material came from whole blood. The chain recombines TRBV5-4 with TRBJ1-3; D not resolved. This receptor was obtained from an adult who was a healthcare worker with PCR-confirmed SARS-CoV-2 infection or an uninfected control (not recorded which). The CDR3 nucleotides read TGTGCCAGCAGCTTTGACGGGACTGGAAACACCATATATTTT. It yields the protein CASSFDGTGNTIYF. The full variable domain, in which reference TRBV5-4 and TRBJ1-3 provide the parts outside the CDR3, is ETGVTQSPTHLIKTRGQQVTLRCSSQSGHNTVSWYQQALGQGPQFIFQYYREEENGRGNFPPRFSGLQFPNYSSELNVNALELDDSALYLCASSFDGTGNTIYFGEGSWLTVV.